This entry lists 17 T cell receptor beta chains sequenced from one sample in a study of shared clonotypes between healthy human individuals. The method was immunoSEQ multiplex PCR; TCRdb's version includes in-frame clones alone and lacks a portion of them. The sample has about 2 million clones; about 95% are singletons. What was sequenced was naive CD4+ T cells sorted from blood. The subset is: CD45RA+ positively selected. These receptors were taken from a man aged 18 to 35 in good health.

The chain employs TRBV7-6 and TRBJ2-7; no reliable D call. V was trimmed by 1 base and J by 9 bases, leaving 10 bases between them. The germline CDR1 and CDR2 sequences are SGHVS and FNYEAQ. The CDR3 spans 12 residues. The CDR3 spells CASSLGQEPQYF. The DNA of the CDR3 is TGTGCCAGCAGCTTAGGGCAGGAGCCGCAGTACTTC.

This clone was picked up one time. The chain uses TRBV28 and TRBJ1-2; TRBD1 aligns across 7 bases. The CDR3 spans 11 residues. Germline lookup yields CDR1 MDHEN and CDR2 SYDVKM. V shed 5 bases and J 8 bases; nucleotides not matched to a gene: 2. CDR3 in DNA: TGTGCCAGCAGTAACAGGGGCGGCTACACCTTC. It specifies CASSNRGGYTF.

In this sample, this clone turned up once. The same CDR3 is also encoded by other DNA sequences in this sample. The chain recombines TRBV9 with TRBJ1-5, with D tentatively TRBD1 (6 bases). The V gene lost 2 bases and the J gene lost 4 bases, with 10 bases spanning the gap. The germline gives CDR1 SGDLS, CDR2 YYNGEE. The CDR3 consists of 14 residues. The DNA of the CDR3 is TGTGCCAGCAGCGTGACAGGTTCTAATCAGCCCCAGCATTTT. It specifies CASSVTGSNQPQHF.

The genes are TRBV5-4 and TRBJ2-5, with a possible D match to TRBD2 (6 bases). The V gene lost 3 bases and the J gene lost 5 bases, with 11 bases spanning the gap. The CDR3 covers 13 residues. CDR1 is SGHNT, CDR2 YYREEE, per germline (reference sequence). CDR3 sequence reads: CASSWDWEETQYF. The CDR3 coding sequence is TGTGCCAGCAGCTGGGACTGGGAGGAGACCCAGTACTTC.

The CDR3 here is CASSSRVATEAFF. CDR3 nucleotide sequence: TGTGCCAGCAGTTCCAGGGTTGCGACTGAAGCTTTCTTT. This chain links TRBV27 with TRBJ1-1, with D possibly TRBD1 on 5 matching bases. This CDR3 region has 13 residues. The germline V gene has CDR1 MNHEY and CDR2 SMNVEV (reference sequence). With 4 bases removed from V and 5 bases from J, the gap between germline ends came to 11 bases.

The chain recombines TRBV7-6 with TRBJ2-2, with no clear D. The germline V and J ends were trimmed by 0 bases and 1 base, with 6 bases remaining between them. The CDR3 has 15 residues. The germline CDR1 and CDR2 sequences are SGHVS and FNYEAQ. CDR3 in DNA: TGTGCCAGCAGCTTAGCGGGCGGGAACACCGGGGAGCTGTTTTTT. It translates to CASSLAGGNTGELFF. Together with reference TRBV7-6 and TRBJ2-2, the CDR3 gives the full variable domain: GAGVSQSPRYKVTKRGQDVALRCDPISGHVSLYWYRQALGQGPEFLTYFNYEAQQDKSGLPNDRFSAERPEGSISTLTIQRTEQRDSAMYRCASSLAGGNTGELFFGEGSRLTVL.

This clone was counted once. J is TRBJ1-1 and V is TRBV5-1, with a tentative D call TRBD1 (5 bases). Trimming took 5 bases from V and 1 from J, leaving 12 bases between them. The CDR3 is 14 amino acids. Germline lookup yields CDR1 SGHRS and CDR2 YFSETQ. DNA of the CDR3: TGCGCCAGCAGAATCGGGGCGGAGAACACTGAAGCTTTCTTT. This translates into CASRIGAENTEAFF.

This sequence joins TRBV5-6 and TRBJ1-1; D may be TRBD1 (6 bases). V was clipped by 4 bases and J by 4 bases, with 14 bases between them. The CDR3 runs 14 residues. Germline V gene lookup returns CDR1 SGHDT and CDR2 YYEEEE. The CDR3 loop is CASSPIGGSTEAFF. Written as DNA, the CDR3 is TGTGCCAGCAGCCCCATAGGGGGAAGCACTGAAGCTTTCTTT.

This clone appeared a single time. Written as DNA, the CDR3 is TGTGCCATCAGTGACGGGGTTCGCGATGGCTACACCTTC. Translating it yields CAISDGVRDGYTF. The chain has TRBV10-3 and TRBJ1-2; no reliable D call. V gave up 3 bases and J gave up 6 bases, with 11 bases separating them. Looked up from germline, CDR1 is ENHRY and CDR2 is SYGVKD. The CDR3 totals 13 residues.

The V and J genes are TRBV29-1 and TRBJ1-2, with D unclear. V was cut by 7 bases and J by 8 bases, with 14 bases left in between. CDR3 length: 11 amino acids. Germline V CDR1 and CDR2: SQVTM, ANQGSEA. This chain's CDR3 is CSATEALGYTF. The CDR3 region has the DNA TGCAGCGCCACAGAGGCGTTGGGCTACACCTTC.

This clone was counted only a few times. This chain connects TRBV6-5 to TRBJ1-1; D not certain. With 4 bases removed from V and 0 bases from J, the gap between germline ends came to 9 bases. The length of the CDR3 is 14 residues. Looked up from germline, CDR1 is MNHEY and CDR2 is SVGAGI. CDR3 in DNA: TGTGCCAGCAGTTCTTTACCTCTGAACACTGAAGCTTTCTTT. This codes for CASSSLPLNTEAFF.

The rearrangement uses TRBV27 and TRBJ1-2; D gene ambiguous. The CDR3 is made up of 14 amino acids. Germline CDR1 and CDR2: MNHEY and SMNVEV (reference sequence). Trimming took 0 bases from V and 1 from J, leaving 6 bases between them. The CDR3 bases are TGTGCCAGCAGTTTATCACAGAATAACTATGGCTACACCTTC. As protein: CASSLSQNNYGYTF.

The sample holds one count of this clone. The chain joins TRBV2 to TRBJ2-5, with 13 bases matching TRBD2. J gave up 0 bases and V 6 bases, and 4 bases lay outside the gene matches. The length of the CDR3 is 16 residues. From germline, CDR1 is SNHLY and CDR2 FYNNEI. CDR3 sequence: CASSAGLAGDQETQYF. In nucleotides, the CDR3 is TGTGCCAGCAGCGCCGGACTAGCGGGGGACCAAGAGACCCAGTACTTC.

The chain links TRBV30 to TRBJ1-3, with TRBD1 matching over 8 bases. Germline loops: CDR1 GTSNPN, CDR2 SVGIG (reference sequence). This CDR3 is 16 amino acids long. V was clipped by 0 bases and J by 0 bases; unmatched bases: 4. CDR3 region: CAWSVPGTGSGNTIYF. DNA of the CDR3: TGTGCCTGGAGTGTACCCGGGACAGGCTCTGGAAACACCATATATTTT.

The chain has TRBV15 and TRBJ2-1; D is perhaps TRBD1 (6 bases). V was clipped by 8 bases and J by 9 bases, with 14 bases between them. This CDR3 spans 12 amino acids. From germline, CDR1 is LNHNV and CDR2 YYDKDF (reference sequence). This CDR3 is CATAMGAFEQFF. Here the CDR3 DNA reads TGTGCCACCGCAATGGGGGCGTTTGAGCAGTTCTTC.

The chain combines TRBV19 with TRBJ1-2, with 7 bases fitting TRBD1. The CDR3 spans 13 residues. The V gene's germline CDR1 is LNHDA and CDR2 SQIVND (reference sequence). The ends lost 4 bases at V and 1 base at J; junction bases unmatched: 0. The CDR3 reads CASSNRGNYGYTF. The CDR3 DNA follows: TGTGCCAGTAGTAACAGGGGTAACTATGGCTACACCTTC.

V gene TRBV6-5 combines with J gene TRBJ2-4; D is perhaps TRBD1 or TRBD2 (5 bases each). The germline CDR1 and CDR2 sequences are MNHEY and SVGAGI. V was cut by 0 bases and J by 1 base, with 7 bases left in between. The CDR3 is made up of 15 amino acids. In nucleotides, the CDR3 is TGTGCCAGCAGTTACTCGTGGGGGGCCAAAAACATTCAGTACTTC. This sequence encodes CASSYSWGAKNIQYF.